This TCR beta chain is drawn from a study of response to subunit inactivated influenza vaccine. Findings and caveats of the study: The authors suggested that every seasonal influenza vaccination recruits few new T cells.

This clonotype was observed a few times. Its cognate antigen is unknown. TCRdb called the RT-PCR reads again in MiXCR, with one record for every CDR3 protein. Of some 850,000 distinct CDR3 sequences detected, around 18% appear once; the ten largest clones hold approximately 11%. The CDR3 has 15 amino acids. V was clipped by 3 bases and J by 4 bases, with 12 bases between them. In germline, CDR1 is SGHAT, CDR2 FQNNGV. The clonotype originates from a man aged 45 to 65 who received an inactivated influenza vaccine. The chain is built from TRBV11-2 and TRBJ2-2; D is possibly TRBD2 (6 bases). The sample consisted of PBMCs from blood, taken approximately 5 days after vaccination. The CDR3 sequence: CASSFVGSGTGELFF. CDR3 nucleotides: TGTGCCAGCAGCTTTGTCGGGAGCGGCACCGGGGAGCTGTTTTTT.